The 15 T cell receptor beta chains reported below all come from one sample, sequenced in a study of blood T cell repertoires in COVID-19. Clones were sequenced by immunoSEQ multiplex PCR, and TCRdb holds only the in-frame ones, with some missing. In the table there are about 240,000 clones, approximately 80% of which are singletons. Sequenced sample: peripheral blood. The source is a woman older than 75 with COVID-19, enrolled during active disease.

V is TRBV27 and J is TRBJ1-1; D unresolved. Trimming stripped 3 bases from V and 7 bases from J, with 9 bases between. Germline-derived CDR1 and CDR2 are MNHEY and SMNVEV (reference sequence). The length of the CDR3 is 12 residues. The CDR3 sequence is CASSFSGGEAFF. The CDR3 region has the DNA TGTGCCAGCAGTTTCTCCGGAGGTGAAGCTTTCTTT.

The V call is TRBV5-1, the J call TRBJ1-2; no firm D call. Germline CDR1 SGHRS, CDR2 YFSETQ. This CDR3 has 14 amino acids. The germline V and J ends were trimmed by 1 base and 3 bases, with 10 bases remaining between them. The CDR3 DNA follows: TGCGCCAGCAGCTTGACGGGGAGTGACTATGGCTACACCTTC. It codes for CASSLTGSDYGYTF.

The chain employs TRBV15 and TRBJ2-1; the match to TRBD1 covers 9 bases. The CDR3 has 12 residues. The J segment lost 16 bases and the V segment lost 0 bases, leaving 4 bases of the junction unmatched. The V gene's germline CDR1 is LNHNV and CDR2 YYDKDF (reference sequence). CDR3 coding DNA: TGTGCCACCAGCAGAGATGGGACAGGGTATTTCTTC. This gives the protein CATSRDGTGYFF. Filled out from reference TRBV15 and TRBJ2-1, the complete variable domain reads DAMVIQNPRYQVTQFGKPVTLSCSQTLNHNVMYWYQQKSSQAPKLLFHYYDKDFNNEADTPDNFQSRRPNTSFCFLDIRSPGLGDTAMYLCATSRDGTGYFFGPGTRLTVL.

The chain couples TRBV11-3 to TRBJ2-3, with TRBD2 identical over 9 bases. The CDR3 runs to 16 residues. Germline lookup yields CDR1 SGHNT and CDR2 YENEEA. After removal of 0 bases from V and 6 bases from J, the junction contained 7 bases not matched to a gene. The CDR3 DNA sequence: TGTGCCAGCAGCTTAGATGGAAGCGGGGGGTCTGATACGCAGTATTTT. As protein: CASSLDGSGGSDTQYF.

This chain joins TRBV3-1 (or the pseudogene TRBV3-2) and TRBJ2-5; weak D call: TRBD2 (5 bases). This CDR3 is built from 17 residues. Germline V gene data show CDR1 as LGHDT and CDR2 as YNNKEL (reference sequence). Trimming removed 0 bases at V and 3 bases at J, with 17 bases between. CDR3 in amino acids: CASSQEGLARDKETQYF. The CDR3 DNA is TGTGCCAGCAGCCAAGAAGGCCTAGCACGAGACAAAGAGACCCAGTACTTC.

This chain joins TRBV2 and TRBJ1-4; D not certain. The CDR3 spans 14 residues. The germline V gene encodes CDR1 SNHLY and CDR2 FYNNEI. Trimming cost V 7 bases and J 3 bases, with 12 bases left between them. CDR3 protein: CASMFGGANEKLFF. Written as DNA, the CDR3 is TGTGCCAGCATGTTCGGTGGAGCTAATGAAAAACTGTTTTTT.

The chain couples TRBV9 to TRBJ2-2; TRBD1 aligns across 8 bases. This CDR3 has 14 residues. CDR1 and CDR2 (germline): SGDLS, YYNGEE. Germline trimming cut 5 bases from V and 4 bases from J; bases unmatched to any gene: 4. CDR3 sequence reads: CASRLQGGTGELFF. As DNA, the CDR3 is TGTGCCAGCAGGTTACAGGGGGGCACCGGGGAGCTGTTTTTT.

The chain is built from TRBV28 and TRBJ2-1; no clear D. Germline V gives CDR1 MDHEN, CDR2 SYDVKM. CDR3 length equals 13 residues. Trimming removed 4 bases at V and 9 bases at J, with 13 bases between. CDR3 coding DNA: TGTGCCAGCAGTTCCGCCGGAGCCCTTGAGCAGTTCTTC. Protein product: CASSSAGALEQFF. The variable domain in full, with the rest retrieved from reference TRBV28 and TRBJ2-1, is DVKVTQSSRYLVKRTGEKVFLECVQDMDHENMFWYRQDPGLGLRLIYFSYDVKMKEKGDIPEGYSVSREKKERFSLILESASTNQTSMYLCASSSAGALEQFFGPGTRLTVL.

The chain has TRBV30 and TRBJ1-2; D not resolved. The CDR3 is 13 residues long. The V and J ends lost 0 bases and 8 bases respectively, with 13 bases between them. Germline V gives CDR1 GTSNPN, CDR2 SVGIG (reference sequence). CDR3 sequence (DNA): TGTGCCTGGAGTGTACGTCAGGTGGAAGGCTACACCTTC. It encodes CAWSVRQVEGYTF.

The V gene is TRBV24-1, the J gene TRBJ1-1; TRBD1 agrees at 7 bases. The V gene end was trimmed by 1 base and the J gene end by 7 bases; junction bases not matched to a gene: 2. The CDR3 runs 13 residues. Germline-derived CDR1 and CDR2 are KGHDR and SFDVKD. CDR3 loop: CATSDLRTGEAFF. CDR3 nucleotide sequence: TGTGCCACCAGTGATTTAAGGACAGGTGAAGCTTTCTTT.

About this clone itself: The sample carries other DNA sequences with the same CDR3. CDR3 loop: CASSLGAGGETQYF. The DNA for the CDR3 is TGCGCCAGCAGCTTGGGGGCCGGGGGAGAGACCCAGTACTTC. The chain couples TRBV5-1 to TRBJ2-5; possibly TRBD2 for D (6 bases). CDR1 is SGHRS and CDR2 is YFSETQ in the germline V gene. CDR3 length equals 14 residues. V lost 0 bases and J lost 4, with 10 bases in between.

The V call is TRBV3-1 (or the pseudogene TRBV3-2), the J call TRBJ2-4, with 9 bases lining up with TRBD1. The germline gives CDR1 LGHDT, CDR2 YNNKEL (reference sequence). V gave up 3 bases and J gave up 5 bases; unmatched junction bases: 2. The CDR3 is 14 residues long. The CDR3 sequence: CASSHGTGQNIQYF. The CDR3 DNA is TGTGCCAGCAGCCACGGGACAGGGCAAAACATTCAGTACTTC.

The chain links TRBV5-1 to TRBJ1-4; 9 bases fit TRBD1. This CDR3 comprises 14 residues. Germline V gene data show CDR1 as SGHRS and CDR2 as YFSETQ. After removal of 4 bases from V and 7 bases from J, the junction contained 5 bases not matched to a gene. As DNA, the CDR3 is TGCGCCAGCAGCACGGGACAGGGAAGTGAAAAACTGTTTTTT. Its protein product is CASSTGQGSEKLFF.

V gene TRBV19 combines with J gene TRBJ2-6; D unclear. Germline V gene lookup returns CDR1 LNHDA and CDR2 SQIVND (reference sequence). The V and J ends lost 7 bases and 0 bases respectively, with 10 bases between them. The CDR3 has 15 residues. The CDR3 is CASTNSRSGANVLTF. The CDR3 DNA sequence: TGTGCCAGTACTAACAGCCGCTCTGGGGCCAACGTCCTGACTTTC.

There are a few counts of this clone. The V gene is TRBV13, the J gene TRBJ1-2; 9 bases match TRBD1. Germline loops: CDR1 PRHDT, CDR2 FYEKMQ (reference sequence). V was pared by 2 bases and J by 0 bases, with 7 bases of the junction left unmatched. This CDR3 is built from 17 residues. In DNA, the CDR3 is TGTGCCAGCAGCTTAATGATCAACAGGGGGCCTAACTATGGCTACACCTTC. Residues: CASSLMINRGPNYGYTF.